The entry below describes one T cell receptor beta chain. CDR1 and CDR2 from the germline V gene are MDHEN and SYDVKM. The CDR3 is 16 amino acids. With V trimmed by 7 bases and J by 0 bases, 9 bases remained unmatched. The table came from immunoSEQ multiplex PCR; TCRdb's copy has only in-frame clones and leaves some out. The table lists tens of thousands of clones, about 90% of them singletons. These data come from a study of T cell changes during pregnancy in multiple sclerosis. V is TRBV28 and J is TRBJ2-1; 7 nucleotides agree with TRBD2. The receptor comes from a female donor with multiple sclerosis, enrolled in a pregnancy study. This sample comprised CD4+ T cells from peripheral blood mononuclear cells, obtained in the second trimester of pregnancy. CDR3 protein: CASISREGGSYNEQFF. In DNA form, the CDR3 reads TGTGCCAGCATATCGAGGGAGGGCGGCTCCTACAATGAGCAGTTCTTC.